This T cell receptor (beta chain) stems from a study of blood T cell repertoires in COVID-19. Study in general: Spain, Italy and the United States supplied samples that represented acute and convalescent COVID-19.

The CDR3 covers 14 residues. Trimming stripped 2 bases from V and 4 bases from J, with 13 bases between. In germline, CDR1 is SGHNT, CDR2 YYREEE (reference sequence). Profiled with immunoSEQ multiplex PCR; TCRdb holds only in-frame clones, not every one. The sample records 300,000 to 450,000 clones, 85% to 90% being singletons. This clonotype originated in a woman aged 25 to 39 who had been exposed to COVID-19. Source material: PBMCs or T cells enriched from blood (not recorded which). The rearrangement uses TRBV5-4 and TRBJ2-7; a possible D gene is TRBD1 (5 bases). The CDR3: CASSFQGWAYEQYF. CDR3 nucleotide sequence: TGTGCCAGCAGCTTTCAGGGATGGGCTTACGAGCAGTACTTC.